Presented here are 24 T cell receptor beta chains from one specimen sequenced in a study of early T cells in non-severe SARS-CoV-2 infection. TCRdb independently ran MiXCR on the 5' RACE reads; one entry per CDR3 protein. Among 60,000 to 75,000 distinct CDR3 sequences, roughly 4.8% were seen once, and the ten largest hold approximately 3.7%. The specimen comprised whole blood, sampled at baseline. The origin of the receptors is an adult who was a healthcare worker with PCR-confirmed SARS-CoV-2 infection or an uninfected control (not recorded which). The donor label of this sample is uncertain.

In this sample, this clonotype turned up many times. The genes are TRBV10-3 and TRBJ1-1, with D perhaps TRBD1 (5 bases). The CDR3 extends over 14 amino acids. The germline V gene encodes CDR1 ENHRY and CDR2 SYGVKD. V was trimmed by 6 bases and J by 2 bases, leaving 13 bases between them. The CDR3 region is CAIRVDGANTEAFF. The CDR3 bases are TGTGCCATCAGGGTAGACGGGGCTAACACTGAAGCTTTCTTT.

This clonotype was seen at least ten times. The chain employs TRBV5-5 and TRBJ2-1; no reliable D call. The CDR3 covers 13 residues. CDR1 is SGHKS, CDR2 YYEKEE, per germline (reference sequence). V lost 4 bases and J lost 7, with 12 bases in between. This chain's CDR3 is CASSPGPRNEQFF. The CDR3 DNA sequence: TGTGCCAGCAGCCCCGGGCCTCGGAATGAGCAGTTCTTC.

This clonotype was recorded at least ten times. The rearrangement uses TRBV14 and TRBJ2-7; 12 nucleotides align to TRBD2. The length of the CDR3 is 15 residues. J lost 6 bases, V lost 5 bases, and 8 bases had no gene match. Germline CDR1 is SGHDN and CDR2 is FVKESK. In DNA form, the CDR3 reads TGTGCCAGCAGCTCCAGACTAGCGGGGGTTGGCGAGCAGTACTTC. Residues: CASSSRLAGVGEQYF.

The CDR3 spells CSAITGKGNEQYF. The CDR3 DNA follows: TGCAGTGCAATCACAGGGAAAGGGAACGAGCAGTACTTC. The chain joins TRBV20-1 to TRBJ2-7; maybe TRBD1 (6 bases). The V end lost 6 bases, the J end lost 5 bases, and 17 bases lay between the germline ends. Germline assignment: CDR1 DFQATT and CDR2 SNEGSKA (reference sequence). This CDR3 region has 13 residues.

This clonotype has more than one count but fewer than ten. The chain joins TRBV6-2 or TRBV6-3 to TRBJ1-1; TRBD1 matches at 9 bases. The length of the CDR3 is 14 residues. J gave up 5 bases and V 6 bases, and 7 bases lay outside the gene matches. Germline-derived CDR1 and CDR2 are MNHEY and SVGEGT. The CDR3 sequence is CASRPQGARTEAFF. Written as DNA, the CDR3 is TGTGCCAGCAGACCACAGGGGGCGCGTACTGAAGCTTTCTTT.

This clonotype was counted only a few times. This chain connects TRBV5-1 to TRBJ2-7, with 8 bases matching TRBD2. The CDR3 has 15 amino acids. V dropped 2 bases and J dropped 5; count of bases not matched to a gene: 9. From germline, CDR1 is SGHRS and CDR2 YFSETQ. The CDR3 bases are TGCGCCAGCAGCTTCGGGGGGGCCTTGATTAACGAGCAGTACTTC. Amino acids: CASSFGGALINEQYF.

At least ten counts were recorded for this clonotype. The chain uses TRBV6-5 and TRBJ1-1; D ambiguous. The germline gives CDR1 MNHEY, CDR2 SVGAGI. The CDR3 loop spans 12 amino acids. The CDR3, as DNA: TGTGTCTCATTCAAAGCCGTCACTGAAGCTTTCTTT. Its protein product is CVSFKAVTEAFF.

This clonotype has at least ten counts. The chain uses TRBV12-3 or TRBV12-4 and TRBJ1-3; D unclear. This CDR3 is built from 14 residues. V lost 3 bases and J lost 0, with 6 bases in between. CDR3: CASSFAGSGNTIYF. DNA of the CDR3: TGTGCCAGCAGTTTCGCCGGCTCTGGAAACACCATATATTTT.

Ten or more counts support this clonotype. The chain carries TRBV13 and TRBJ1-1; D might be TRBD1 (5 bases). CDR1 is PRHDT and CDR2 is FYEKMQ in the germline V gene (reference sequence). The CDR3 totals 13 residues. Trimming took 0 bases from V and 7 from J, leaving 9 bases between them. The CDR3 protein is CASSLGTTDEAFF. The CDR3 DNA reads as TGTGCCAGCAGCTTAGGGACGACAGATGAAGCTTTCTTT.

Ten or more counts support this clonotype. This sequence joins TRBV7-2 and TRBJ1-2; the match to TRBD1 covers 9 bases. This CDR3 is built from 16 residues. In germline, CDR1 is SGHTA, CDR2 FQGNSA. Trimming at V came to 2 bases and at J to 4 bases, leaving 8 bases not matched to a gene. CDR3 DNA: TGTGCCAGCAGCTTACCGGGGGACAGGGAGGTCTATGGCTACACCTTC. Its protein is CASSLPGDREVYGYTF. Supplemented by reference TRBV7-2 and TRBJ1-2, the full variable domain reads GAGVSQSPSNKVTEKGKDVELRCDPISGHTALYWYRQSLGQGLEFLIYFQGNSAPDKSGLPSDRFSAERTGGSVSTLTIQRTQQEDSAVYLCASSLPGDREVYGYTFGSGTRLTVV.

The table lists this clonotype with a few counts. The CDR3 DNA follows: TGCAGCGTTGACGCAGGGGTGAGGACTGAAGCTTTCTTT. The encoded protein is CSVDAGVRTEAFF. The J gene is TRBJ1-1, the V gene TRBV29-1; D may be TRBD1 (6 bases). CDR1 SQVTM and CDR2 ANQGSEA come from the germline V gene. V was cut by 3 bases and J by 5 bases, with 13 bases left in between. CDR3 length: 13 amino acids. Supplemented by reference TRBV29-1 and TRBJ1-1, the full variable domain reads SAVISQKPSRDICQRGTSLTIQCQVDSQVTMMFWYRQQPGQSLTLIATANQGSEATYESGFVIDKFPISRPNLTFSTLTVSNMSPEDSSIYLCSVDAGVRTEAFFGQGTRLTVV.

This clonotype was detected many times. The genes are TRBV20-1 and TRBJ2-5, with TRBD2 matching 9 bases. Germline V lookup: CDR1 DFQATT, CDR2 SNEGSKA (reference sequence). The CDR3 extends over 12 amino acids. Trimming cost V 5 bases and J 7 bases; bases outside gene matches: 5. This chain's CDR3 is CSAEGLAGTQYF. The CDR3 DNA reads as TGCAGTGCTGAGGGACTAGCTGGGACCCAGTACTTC.

This clonotype was detected many times. The chain joins TRBV7-2 to TRBJ2-7, with no clear D. The germline gives CDR1 SGHTA, CDR2 FQGNSA. The CDR3 sequence is 14 residues long. V was cut by 2 bases and J by 3 bases, with 11 bases left in between. CDR3 sequence: CASSLRMINYEQYF. CDR3 bases: TGTGCCAGCAGCTTAAGGATGATTAACTACGAGCAGTACTTC.

This clonotype was picked up many times. The junction and the germline gene differ at one end; a read error may be behind it. The rearrangement links TRBV28 to TRBJ1-3; D remains ambiguous. There are 13 residues in the CDR3. Germline CDR1 MDHEN, CDR2 SYDVKM. The CDR3 spells CAISPIGTRTIYF. The DNA for the CDR3 is TGTGCCATCAGTCCTATAGGCACTCGCACCATATATTTT.

This clonotype was detected only a few times. The J gene is TRBJ2-2, the V gene TRBV28, with D tentatively TRBD2 (7 bases). Trimming stripped 4 bases from V and 7 bases from J, with 19 bases between. This CDR3 has 16 residues. Germline V gene sequence: CDR1 MDHEN, CDR2 SYDVKM. CDR3 nucleotide sequence: TGTGCCAGCAGTTCCGGGGGGCTGGCTGCATACGGGGAGCTGTTTTTT. Its translation: CASSSGGLAAYGELFF. Supplemented by reference TRBV28 and TRBJ2-2, the full variable domain reads DVKVTQSSRYLVKRTGEKVFLECVQDMDHENMFWYRQDPGLGLRLIYFSYDVKMKEKGDIPEGYSVSREKKERFSLILESASTNQTSMYLCASSSGGLAAYGELFFGEGSRLTVL.

This clonotype was observed at least ten times. In DNA form, the CDR3 reads TGTGCCACCTCCCCGACAGGGAACGGCTACACCTTC. Encoded protein: CATSPTGNGYTF. The gene calls are TRBV6-5 and TRBJ1-2, with TRBD1 matching 7 bases. V shed 10 bases, J shed 8 bases, and the junction held 10 bases outside the gene matches. This CDR3 comprises 12 residues. From germline, CDR1 is MNHEY and CDR2 SVGAGI.

The chain joins TRBV18 to TRBJ2-2; TRBD1 might be the D (5 bases). V was shortened by 3 bases and J by 8 bases, with 10 bases between the two germline ends. This CDR3 has 13 amino acids. Germline V gene data show CDR1 as KGHSH and CDR2 as LQKENI. Here the CDR3 reads CASSPGQEGELFF. DNA for the CDR3: TGTGCCAGCTCACCGGGGCAAGAAGGGGAGCTGTTTTTT.

This clonotype was seen a handful of times. The rearrangement uses TRBV19 and TRBJ1-6, with D maybe TRBD1 (5 bases). CDR1 and CDR2 from the germline V gene are LNHDA and SQIVND (reference sequence). CDR3 length equals 14 residues. V was trimmed by 3 bases and J by 8 bases, leaving 11 bases between them. The CDR3 is CASSMGRVDSPLHF. DNA for the CDR3: TGTGCCAGTAGTATGGGCAGGGTTGATTCACCCCTCCACTTT.

V and J are TRBV28 and TRBJ1-1, with D perhaps TRBD1 (6 bases). Trimming took off 3 bases at V and 5 bases at J, with 19 bases between the two ends. CDR1 and CDR2 from the germline V gene are MDHEN and SYDVKM. This CDR3 has 16 amino acids. CDR3 residues: CASSFQSGQTTTEAFF. The CDR3 DNA follows: TGTGCCAGCAGTTTCCAGTCTGGACAGACAACAACTGAAGCTTTCTTT.

The sample holds many counts of this clonotype. This rearrangement joins TRBV20-1 to TRBJ2-7; 8 bases match TRBD2. Trimming removed 5 bases from V and 1 base from J; junction bases left unmatched: 10. This CDR3 is built from 15 residues. The germline gives CDR1 DFQATT, CDR2 SNEGSKA (reference sequence). CDR3 protein: CSADERAGGSYEQYF. The CDR3 DNA follows: TGCAGTGCTGATGAACGGGCGGGGGGTTCCTACGAGCAGTACTTC.

The chain combines TRBV19 with TRBJ2-2; D remains ambiguous. Deletions cut 1 base from V and 3 bases from J, with 15 bases between. CDR1 and CDR2 (germline): LNHDA, SQIVND (reference sequence). The CDR3 has 17 amino acids. CDR3 sequence: CASSIVGSEWDTGELFF. CDR3 sequence (DNA): TGTGCCAGTAGTATAGTCGGCTCGGAATGGGACACCGGGGAGCTGTTTTTT.

This clonotype has a handful of counts. The V call is TRBV28, the J call TRBJ2-3; 10 nucleotides line up with TRBD2. This CDR3 is built from 15 residues. V shed 5 bases and J 8 bases; nucleotides not matched to a gene: 10. Per the germline V gene, CDR1 is MDHEN and CDR2 is SYDVKM. The CDR3 DNA is TGTGCCAGCAGTGCGCAGGGGACTAGCGTAGGTACGCAGTATTTT. It codes for CASSAQGTSVGTQYF.

The chain couples TRBV9 to TRBJ2-7; possible D gene TRBD1, 6 bases. The CDR3 is 16 amino acids. Germline V gene sequence: CDR1 SGDLS, CDR2 YYNGEE. Trimming removed 0 bases at V and 3 bases at J, with 16 bases between. The CDR3 DNA follows: TGTGCCAGCAGCGTAGCTACCTCCGGGACATACTACGAGCAGTACTTC. Its protein product is CASSVATSGTYYEQYF. The full variable domain, in which reference TRBV9 and TRBJ2-7 provide the parts outside the CDR3, is DSGVTQTPKHLITATGQRVTLRCSPRSGDLSVYWYQQSLDQGLQFLIQYYNGEERAKGNILERFSAQQFPDLHSELNLSSLELGDSALYFCASSVATSGTYYEQYFGPGTRLTVT.

This clonotype was seen repeatedly, ten times or more. The rearrangement joins TRBV20-1 to TRBJ2-5, with 9 nucleotides matching TRBD1. The germline V gene encodes CDR1 DFQATT and CDR2 SNEGSKA (reference sequence). Unmatched junction bases numbered 12, after V lost 5 bases and J lost 5 bases. The CDR3 has 15 amino acids. The chain's CDR3 is CSAFLSGTGRETQYF. CDR3 DNA: TGCAGTGCTTTTCTCTCCGGGACAGGGCGGGAGACCCAGTACTTC.